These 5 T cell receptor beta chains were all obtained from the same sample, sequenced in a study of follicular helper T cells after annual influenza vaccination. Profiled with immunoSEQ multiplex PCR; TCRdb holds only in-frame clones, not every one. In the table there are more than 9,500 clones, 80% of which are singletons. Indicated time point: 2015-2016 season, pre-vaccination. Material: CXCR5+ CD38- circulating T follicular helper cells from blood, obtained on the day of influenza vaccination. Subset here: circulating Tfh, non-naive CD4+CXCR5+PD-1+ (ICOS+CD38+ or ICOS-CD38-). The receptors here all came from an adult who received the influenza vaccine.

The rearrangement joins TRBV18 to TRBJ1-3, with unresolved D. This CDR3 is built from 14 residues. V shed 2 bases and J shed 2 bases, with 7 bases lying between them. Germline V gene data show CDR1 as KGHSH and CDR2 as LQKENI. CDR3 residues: CASSPSVTGNTIYF. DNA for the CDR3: TGTGCCAGCTCACCAAGCGTTACTGGAAACACCATATATTTT.

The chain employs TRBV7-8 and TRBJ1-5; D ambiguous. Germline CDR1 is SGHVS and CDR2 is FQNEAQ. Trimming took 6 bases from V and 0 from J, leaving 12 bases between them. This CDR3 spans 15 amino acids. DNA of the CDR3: TGTGCCAGCAGACAAGGTTTCTCTAGCAATCAGCCCCAGCATTTT. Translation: CASRQGFSSNQPQHF.

The CDR3 DNA follows: TGTGCCAGCAGTTTGGAACAGGGGGGTGGCTACACCTTC. Residues: CASSLEQGGGYTF. This chain links TRBV28 with TRBJ1-2; 8 bases fit TRBD1. The CDR3 consists of 13 residues. V lost 3 bases and J lost 7; bases outside the gene matches: 4. Per germline, CDR1 MDHEN and CDR2 SYDVKM.

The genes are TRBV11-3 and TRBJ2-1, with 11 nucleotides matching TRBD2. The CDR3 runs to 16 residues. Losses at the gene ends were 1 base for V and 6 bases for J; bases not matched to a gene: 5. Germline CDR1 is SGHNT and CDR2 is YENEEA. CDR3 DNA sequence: TGTGCCAGCAGCTTAGGTAGCGGGGGGGCCCCCAATGAGCAGTTCTTC. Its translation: CASSLGSGGAPNEQFF.

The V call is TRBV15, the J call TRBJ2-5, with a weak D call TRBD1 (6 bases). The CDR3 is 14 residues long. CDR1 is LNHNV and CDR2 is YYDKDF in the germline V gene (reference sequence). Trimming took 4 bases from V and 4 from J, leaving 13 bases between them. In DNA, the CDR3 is TGTGCCACCAGCATTTCGACAGGACGAGAGACCCAGTACTTC. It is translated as CATSISTGRETQYF.